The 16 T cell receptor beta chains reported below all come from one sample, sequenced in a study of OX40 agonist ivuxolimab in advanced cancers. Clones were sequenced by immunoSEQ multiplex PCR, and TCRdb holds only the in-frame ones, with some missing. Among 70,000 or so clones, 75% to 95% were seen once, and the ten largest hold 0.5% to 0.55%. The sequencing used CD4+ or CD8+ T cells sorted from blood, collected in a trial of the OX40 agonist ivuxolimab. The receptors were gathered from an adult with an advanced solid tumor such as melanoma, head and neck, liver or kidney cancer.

The CDR3 DNA reads as TGTGCCAGCAGCGTGGATGTGGAAGGGACTGAAGCTTTCTTT. Protein product: CASSVDVEGTEAFF. The chain carries TRBV9 and TRBJ1-1; D uncertain. Per germline, CDR1 SGDLS and CDR2 YYNGEE. The CDR3 covers 14 residues. Trimming shortened V by 2 bases and J by 5 bases, and 13 bases separated the two germline ends.

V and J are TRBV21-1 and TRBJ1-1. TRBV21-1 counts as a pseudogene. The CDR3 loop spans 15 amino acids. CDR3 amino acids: CSFQAPFGLNTEAFF. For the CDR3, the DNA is TGTTCATTCCAAGCACCCTTCGGACTGAACACTGAAGCTTTCTTT.

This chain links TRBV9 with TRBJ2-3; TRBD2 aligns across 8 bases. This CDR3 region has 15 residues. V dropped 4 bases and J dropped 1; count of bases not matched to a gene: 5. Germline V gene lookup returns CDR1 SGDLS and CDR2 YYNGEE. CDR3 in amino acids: CASSPREGGTDTQYF. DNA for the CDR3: TGTGCCAGCAGCCCCCGGGAGGGAGGCACAGATACGCAGTATTTT.

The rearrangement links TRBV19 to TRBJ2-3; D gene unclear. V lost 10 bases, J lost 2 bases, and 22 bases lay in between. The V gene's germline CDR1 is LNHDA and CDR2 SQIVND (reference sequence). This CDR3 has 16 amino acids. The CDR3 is CAKDVHADTLTDTQYF. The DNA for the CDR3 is TGTGCCAAAGACGTTCATGCGGATACCCTCACAGATACGCAGTATTTT.

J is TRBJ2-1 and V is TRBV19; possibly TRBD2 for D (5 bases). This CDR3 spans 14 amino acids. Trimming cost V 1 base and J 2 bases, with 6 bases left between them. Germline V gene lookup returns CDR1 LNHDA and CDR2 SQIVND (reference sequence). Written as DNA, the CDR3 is TGTGCCAGTAGTATAGCGGGGACCTACAATGAGCAGTTCTTC. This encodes CASSIAGTYNEQFF.

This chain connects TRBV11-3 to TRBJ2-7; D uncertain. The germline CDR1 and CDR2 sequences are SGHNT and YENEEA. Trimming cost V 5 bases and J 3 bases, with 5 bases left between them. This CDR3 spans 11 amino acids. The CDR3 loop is CASSNNYEQYF. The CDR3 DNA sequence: TGTGCCAGCAGCAACAACTACGAGCAGTACTTC.

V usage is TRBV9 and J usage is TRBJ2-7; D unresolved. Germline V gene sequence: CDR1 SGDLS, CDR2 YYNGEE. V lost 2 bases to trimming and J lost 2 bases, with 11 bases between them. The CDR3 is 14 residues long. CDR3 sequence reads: CASSVTDLPYEQYF. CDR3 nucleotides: TGTGCCAGCAGCGTTACCGACCTTCCCTACGAGCAGTACTTC. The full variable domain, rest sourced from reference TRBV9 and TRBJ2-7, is DSGVTQTPKHLITATGQRVTLRCSPRSGDLSVYWYQQSLDQGLQFLIQYYNGEERAKGNILERFSAQQFPDLHSELNLSSLELGDSALYFCASSVTDLPYEQYFGPGTRLTVT.

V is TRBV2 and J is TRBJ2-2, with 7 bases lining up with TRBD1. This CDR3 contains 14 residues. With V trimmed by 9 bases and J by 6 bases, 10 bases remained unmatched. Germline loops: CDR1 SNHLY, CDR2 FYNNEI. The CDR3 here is CARAAQGESGELFF. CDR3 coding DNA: TGTGCCAGAGCAGCCCAGGGGGAGTCCGGGGAGCTGTTTTTT.

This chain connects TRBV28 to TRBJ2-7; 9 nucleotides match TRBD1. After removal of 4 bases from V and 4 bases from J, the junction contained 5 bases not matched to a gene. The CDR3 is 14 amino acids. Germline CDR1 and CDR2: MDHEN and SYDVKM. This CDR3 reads CASSSTGGWYEQYF. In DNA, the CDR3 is TGTGCCAGCAGTTCTACAGGGGGCTGGTACGAGCAGTACTTC.

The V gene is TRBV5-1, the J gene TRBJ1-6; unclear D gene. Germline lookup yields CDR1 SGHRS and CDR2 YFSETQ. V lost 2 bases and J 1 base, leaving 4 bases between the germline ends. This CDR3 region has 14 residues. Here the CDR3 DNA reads TGCGCCAGCAGCTTCGGGTCCTATAATTCACCCCTCCACTTT. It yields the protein CASSFGSYNSPLHF. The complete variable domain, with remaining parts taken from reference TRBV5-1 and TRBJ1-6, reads KAGVTQTPRYLIKTRGQQVTLSCSPISGHRSVSWYQQTPGQGLQFLFEYFSETQRNKGNFPGRFSGRQFSNSRSEMNVSTLELGDSALYLCASSFGSYNSPLHFGNGTRLTVT.

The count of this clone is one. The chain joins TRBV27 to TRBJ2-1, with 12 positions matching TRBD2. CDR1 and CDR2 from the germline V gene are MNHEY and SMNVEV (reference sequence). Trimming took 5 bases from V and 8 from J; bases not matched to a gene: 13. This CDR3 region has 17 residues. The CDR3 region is CASSPSGLAGPGDEQFF. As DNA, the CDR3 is TGTGCCAGCAGTCCCTCGGGACTAGCGGGCCCTGGGGATGAGCAGTTCTTC.

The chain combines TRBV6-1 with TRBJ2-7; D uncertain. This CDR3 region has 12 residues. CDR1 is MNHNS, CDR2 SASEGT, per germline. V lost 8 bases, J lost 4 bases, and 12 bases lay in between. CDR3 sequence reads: CASSRDGYEQYF. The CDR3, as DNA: TGTGCCAGCTCCCGTGATGGGTACGAGCAGTACTTC.

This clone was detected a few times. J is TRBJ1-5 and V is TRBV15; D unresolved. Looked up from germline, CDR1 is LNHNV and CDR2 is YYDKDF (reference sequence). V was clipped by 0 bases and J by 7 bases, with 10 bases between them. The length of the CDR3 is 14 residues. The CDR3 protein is CATSRDLRIQPQHF. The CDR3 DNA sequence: TGTGCCACCAGCAGAGATCTCAGGATCCAGCCCCAGCATTTT.

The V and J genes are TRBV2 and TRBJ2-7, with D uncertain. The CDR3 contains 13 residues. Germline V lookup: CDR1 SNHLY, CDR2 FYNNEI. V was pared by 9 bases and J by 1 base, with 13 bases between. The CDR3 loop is CASGLAQSYEQYF. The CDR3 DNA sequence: TGTGCCAGTGGATTGGCACAGTCCTACGAGCAGTACTTC.

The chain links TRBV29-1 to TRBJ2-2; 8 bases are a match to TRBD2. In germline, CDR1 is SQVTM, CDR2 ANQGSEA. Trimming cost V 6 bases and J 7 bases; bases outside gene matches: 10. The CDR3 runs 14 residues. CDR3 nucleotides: TGCAGCGTGGGGCTGAAACTAGCGGTCGGGGAGCTGTTTTTT. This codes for CSVGLKLAVGELFF.

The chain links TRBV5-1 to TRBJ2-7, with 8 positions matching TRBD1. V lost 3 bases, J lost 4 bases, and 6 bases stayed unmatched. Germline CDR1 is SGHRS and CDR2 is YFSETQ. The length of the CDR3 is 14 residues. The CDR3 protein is CASSSSRTGYEQYF. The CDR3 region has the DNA TGCGCCAGCAGCTCCTCACGGACAGGGTACGAGCAGTACTTC. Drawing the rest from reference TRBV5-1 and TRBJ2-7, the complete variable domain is KAGVTQTPRYLIKTRGQQVTLSCSPISGHRSVSWYQQTPGQGLQFLFEYFSETQRNKGNFPGRFSGRQFSNSRSEMNVSTLELGDSALYLCASSSSRTGYEQYFGPGTRLTVT.